This T cell receptor (beta chain) was obtained from a study of CD8 T cells in Susac syndrome. About the study: Patients with Susac syndrome were therapy-naive, on corticosteroids, or on intravenous immunoglobulin alone at blood draw. Study outcomes and limitations: TCR sequencing and HLA analysis covered a relatively small number of individuals.

This clonotype was seen just once. The antigen is not known. RNA, at about 0.45 to 1 ug, was reverse transcribed with random hexamers. immunoSEQ multiplex PCR amplified TCR beta CDR3 across 54 Vbeta, 13 Jbeta. From the immunoSEQ multiplex PCR reads, TCRdb called clonotypes with MiXCR, one entry per CDR3 protein. This table holds about 83,000 distinct CDR3 sequences, 90% to 97% found once. V lost 3 bases to trimming and J lost 4 bases; unmatched junction nucleotides: 9. This CDR3 is 15 amino acids long. In germline, CDR1 is DFQATT, CDR2 SNEGSKA (reference sequence). Negative isolation yielded the CD8+ and CD4+ T cells, while FACS enriched the TEMRA cells.

The chain recombines TRBV20-1 with TRBJ1-1, with 9 nucleotides matching TRBD1. The source of this sequence is a human donor with Susac syndrome. The material sequenced was CD8+ T cells from PBMCs. CDR3 DNA sequence: TGCAGTGCTAGTGCCGGGACAGGGAAGCGCACTGAAGCTTTCTTT. As protein: CSASAGTGKRTEAFF.